This T cell receptor beta chain was retrieved from a study of blood T cell repertoires in COVID-19. Study-wide background: Samples taken during acute and convalescent COVID-19 were collected in the United States, Italy and Spain.

Assay: immunoSEQ multiplex PCR; the TCRdb copy retains only in-frame clones and omits some. The table lists approximately 46,000 clones, roughly 68% of them singletons. The CDR3 loop spans 16 amino acids. The ends lost 2 bases at V and 7 bases at J; junction bases unmatched: 8. The V gene's germline CDR1 is SNHLY and CDR2 FYNNEI. Sequencing was done on a sample of peripheral blood. The sequence was obtained from an elderly man with acute or convalescent COVID-19. The gene calls are TRBV2 and TRBJ2-3; TRBD2 aligns across 11 bases. In nucleotides, the CDR3 is TGTGCCAGCAGTGAAATGGGTAGCGGGAGGGCAAATACGCAGTATTTT. It translates to CASSEMGSGRANTQYF.